The 20 T cell receptor beta chains given below trace back to one sample, sequenced in a study of cytomegalovirus exposure and HLA in healthy donors. The PCR made use of 60 Vbeta and 13 Jbeta primers. Libraries were prepared by immunoSEQ multiplex PCR; TCRdb keeps only in-frame clonotypes and omits some of them. The top ten clones hold 15% to 18% of a sample with about 200,000 clones, 65% to 80% of them seen once. Sequenced sample: PBMCs. The receptors were gathered from a middle-aged man in good health and CMV-seronegative.

The V call is TRBV7-6, the J call TRBJ2-5; D ambiguous. Trimming removed 1 base from V and 11 bases from J, with 14 bases in between. The V gene's germline CDR1 is SGHVS and CDR2 FNYEAQ. The CDR3 runs to 13 residues. The CDR3 here is CASSLVRSEEQYF. CDR3 bases: TGTGCCAGCAGCTTAGTGCGGTCAGAAGAGCAGTACTTC.

The table lists this clone with a few counts. The rearrangement links TRBV4-1 to TRBJ2-3, with D perhaps matching TRBD2 (5 bases). V gave up 2 bases and J gave up 4 bases, with 13 bases separating them. The CDR3 extends over 15 amino acids. Germline V gives CDR1 MGHRA, CDR2 YSYEKL. The CDR3 sequence is CASSQSSLAADTQYF. The CDR3 nucleotides are TGCGCCAGCAGCCAAAGTTCTCTAGCCGCAGATACGCAGTATTTT.

The genes are TRBV6-1 and TRBJ2-7; the match to TRBD1 covers 11 bases. The ends lost 7 bases at V and 2 bases at J; junction bases unmatched: 4. This CDR3 is 14 amino acids long. Germline V CDR1 and CDR2: MNHNS, SASEGT. The CDR3 nucleotides are TGTGCCAGCATCCGGGGACAGGGGGCCTACGAGCAGTACTTC. As protein: CASIRGQGAYEQYF.

The table lists this clone with a few counts. The chain couples TRBV7-3 to TRBJ2-1; TRBD1 is a possible D gene (6 bases). CDR1 SGHTA and CDR2 FQGTGA come from the germline V gene. This CDR3 contains 13 residues. V lost 3 bases, J lost 8 bases, and 11 bases lay in between. For the CDR3, the DNA is TGTGCCAGCAGCTTCCAAGGGGGAGATGAGCAGTTCTTC. Translated, it gives CASSFQGGDEQFF. The whole variable domain, filled in from reference TRBV7-3 and TRBJ2-1, reads GAGVSQTPSNKVTEKGKYVELRCDPISGHTALYWYRQSLGQGPEFLIYFQGTGAADDSGLPNDRFFAVRPEGSVSTLKIQRTERGDSAVYLCASSFQGGDEQFFGPGTRLTVL.

This chain joins TRBV18 and TRBJ1-1; D is ambiguous. V was pared by 2 bases and J by 5 bases, with 6 bases between. The CDR3 has 12 amino acids. Per the germline V gene, CDR1 is KGHSH and CDR2 is LQKENI. For the CDR3, the DNA is TGTGCCAGCTCACCAGTCGGTACTGAAGCTTTCTTT. It is translated as CASSPVGTEAFF.

The chain couples TRBV7-3 to TRBJ2-7; the D is unclear. Germline lookup yields CDR1 SGHTA and CDR2 FQGTGA. Trimming took off 1 base at V and 4 bases at J, with 17 bases between the two ends. There are 16 residues in the CDR3. The CDR3 spells CASSLNRKRPYYEQYF. The CDR3 nucleotides are TGTGCCAGCAGCTTAAATAGAAAGCGACCCTATTACGAGCAGTACTTC.

This chain uses TRBV4-2 with TRBJ2-1, with a possible D match to TRBD2 (5 bases). Germline-derived CDR1 and CDR2 are LGHNA and YNFKEQ. The CDR3 length is 14 residues. V was cut by 0 bases and J by 15 bases, with 18 bases left in between. The CDR3 region has the DNA TGTGCCAGCAGCCAAGATGTAACGGGAAAAGGTCGGTTCTTC. Translation: CASSQDVTGKGRFF.

The chain is built from TRBV19 and TRBJ2-2, with 10 positions matching TRBD1. With 3 bases clipped from V and 7 bases from J, the junction kept 5 bases outside the gene matches. The CDR3 is 15 residues long. Germline V gene sequence: CDR1 LNHDA, CDR2 SQIVND (reference sequence). The CDR3 region has the DNA TGTGCCAGTAGTATCCGGGACAGGGGTGGCGGGGAGCTGTTTTTT. Protein sequence: CASSIRDRGGGELFF.

The gene calls are TRBV7-2 and TRBJ1-2; D perhaps matches TRBD1 (5 bases). The germline V gene has CDR1 SGHTA and CDR2 FQGNSA. V shed 3 bases and J shed 3 bases, with 8 bases lying between them. This CDR3 has 13 residues. CDR3 protein: CASSLGGYYGYTF. The CDR3 DNA sequence: TGTGCCAGCAGCTTGGGGGGTTACTATGGCTACACCTTC.

The rearrangement joins TRBV5-4 to TRBJ2-5; 14 bases fit TRBD2. J lost 4 bases, V lost 4 bases, and 9 bases had no gene match. There are 17 residues in the CDR3. CDR1 and CDR2 from the germline V gene are SGHNT and YYREEE (reference sequence). CDR3 amino acids: CASSQGLAGGRRETQYF. As DNA, the CDR3 is TGTGCCAGCAGCCAAGGACTAGCGGGGGGAAGGAGAGAGACCCAGTACTTC. The full variable domain, completed using reference TRBV5-4 and TRBJ2-5, is ETGVTQSPTHLIKTRGQQVTLRCSSQSGHNTVSWYQQALGQGPQFIFQYYREEENGRGNFPPRFSGLQFPNYSSELNVNALELDDSALYLCASSQGLAGGRRETQYFGPGTRLLVL.

The V gene is TRBV4-3, the J gene TRBJ2-1, with D maybe TRBD2 (5 bases). From germline, CDR1 is LGHNA and CDR2 YSLEER. The CDR3 extends over 13 amino acids. V was shortened by 1 base and J by 10 bases, with 11 bases between the two germline ends. CDR3 bases: TGCGCCAGCAGCCAAGGTGTCCGAGGGGAGCAGTTCTTC. The encoded protein is CASSQGVRGEQFF.

The V call is TRBV9, the J call TRBJ2-1, with D perhaps matching TRBD2 (6 bases). The CDR3 spans 14 residues. Trimming pared 1 base from V and 10 bases from J, leaving 15 bases between. Germline V gene lookup returns CDR1 SGDLS and CDR2 YYNGEE. The CDR3 nucleotides are TGTGCCAGCAGCGTAACTGGCGGGGCAGGGGAGCAGTTCTTC. Its protein product is CASSVTGGAGEQFF.

The chain combines TRBV7-6 with TRBJ1-1; 7 bases match TRBD1. Germline lookup yields CDR1 SGHVS and CDR2 FNYEAQ. This CDR3 has 14 amino acids. After removal of 5 bases from V and 2 bases from J, the junction contained 5 bases not matched to a gene. DNA for the CDR3: TGTGCCAGCAGCCTGGGGACAGCCAACACTGAAGCTTTCTTT. This translates into CASSLGTANTEAFF.

DNA for the CDR3: TGTGCCAGTAGTATTGGGGGGGGCCAAGAGACCCAGTACTTC. Its protein product is CASSIGGGQETQYF. The chain carries TRBV19 and TRBJ2-5, with 7 positions matching TRBD2. V gave up 3 bases and J gave up 1 base; unmatched junction bases: 2. The CDR3 is 14 residues long. CDR1 is LNHDA, CDR2 SQIVND, per germline (reference sequence).

With regard to this clone: The junction departs from germline at one end; a sequencing error may be responsible. This rearrangement joins TRBV7-9 to TRBJ2-7; D gene unclear. The CDR3 has 15 residues. CDR1 and CDR2 from the germline V gene are SEHNR and FQNEAQ (reference sequence). CDR3 sequence (DNA): TGTTCCAGCAGCCTTTACCAAACCGGCGGCTACGAGCAGTACTTC. This encodes CSSSLYQTGGYEQYF.

This chain uses TRBV6-1 with TRBJ2-7; 7 positions agree with TRBD1. Germline V gene lookup returns CDR1 MNHNS and CDR2 SASEGT. Trimming cost V 1 base and J 3 bases; bases outside gene matches: 6. The CDR3 runs 15 residues. DNA for the CDR3: TGTGCCAGCAGTGAAGGGGACAGATTATACTACGAGCAGTACTTC. Translation: CASSEGDRLYYEQYF.

V and J are TRBV4-2 and TRBJ2-6; D possibly corresponds to TRBD1 (5 bases). The CDR3 has 16 amino acids. V gave up 4 bases and J gave up 0 bases, with 10 bases separating them. The V gene's germline CDR1 is LGHNA and CDR2 YNFKEQ. The CDR3 DNA is TGTGCCAGCAGCCCCAGACAGAGCTCTGGGGCCAACGTCCTGACTTTC. This gives the protein CASSPRQSSGANVLTF.

The chain recombines TRBV4-1 with TRBJ1-2; 7 bases line up with TRBD1. Germline V gene data show CDR1 as MGHRA and CDR2 as YSYEKL. V trimming: 4 bases; J trimming: 0 bases; junction bases outside the gene matches: 8. The CDR3 has 16 residues. The CDR3 region has the DNA TGCGCCAGCAGCCTCCACTCGGGACAGCCTAACTATGGCTACACCTTC. This gives the protein CASSLHSGQPNYGYTF.

This clone showed up just once. The chain recombines TRBV10-1 with TRBJ2-1; 9 positions agree with TRBD2. The length of the CDR3 is 14 residues. Unmatched junction bases numbered 2, after V lost 1 base and J lost 7 bases. Germline loops: CDR1 WNHNN, CDR2 SYGVQD (reference sequence). The CDR3 bases are TGCGCCAGCAGTGAGTGGCTAGCGGGAAATGAGCAGTTCTTC. This sequence encodes CASSEWLAGNEQFF.

The chain is built from TRBV5-1 and TRBJ2-3, with TRBD2 matching over 9 bases. Germline V CDR1 and CDR2: SGHRS, YFSETQ. The V segment lost 0 bases and the J segment 3 bases; nucleotides outside the gene matches: 5. CDR3 length equals 16 residues. The DNA for the CDR3 is TGCGCCAGCAGCTTGGGCGGGGGGGCCGCGACAGATACGCAGTATTTT. Translating gives CASSLGGGAATDTQYF.